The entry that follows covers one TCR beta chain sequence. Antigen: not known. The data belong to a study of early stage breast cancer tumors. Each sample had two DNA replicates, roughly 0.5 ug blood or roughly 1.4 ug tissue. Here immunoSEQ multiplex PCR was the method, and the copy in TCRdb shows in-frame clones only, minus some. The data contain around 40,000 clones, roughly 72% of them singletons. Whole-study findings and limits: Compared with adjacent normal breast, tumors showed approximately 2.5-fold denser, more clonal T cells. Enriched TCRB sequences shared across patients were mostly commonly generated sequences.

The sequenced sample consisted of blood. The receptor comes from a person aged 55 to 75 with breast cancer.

The CDR3 nucleotides read TGCGCCAGCAGCCAGGCCGACGGAGATAATTCACCCCTCCACTTT. Translation gives CASSQADGDNSPLHF. V usage is TRBV4-1 and J usage is TRBJ1-6, with unresolved D. Trimming left V 3 bases short and J 5 bases short, with 11 bases between. Per the germline V gene, CDR1 is MGHRA and CDR2 is YSYEKL. CDR3 length: 15 residues.